This T cell receptor (beta chain) was captured by sequencing in a study of T cell responses to AZD1222 COVID-19 vaccine. Points from the study as a whole: Possibly, clonal diversity was underestimated; donors were largely white British and included more females. Just a handful of people given AZD1222 tested seropositive at baseline. Repertoires were sampled only after the peak T cell response. Receipt of two AZD1222 doses was followed by a rise in Spike-specific TCR breadth and depth.

V was trimmed by 1 base and J by 4 bases, leaving 11 bases between them. The CDR3 contains 15 residues. In germline, CDR1 is GTSNPN, CDR2 SVGIG (reference sequence). Of note for this clone: Antigen specificity is unknown.

Clones were read by immunoSEQ multiplex PCR, and TCRdb kept only the in-frame ones, dropping some. In the table there are approximately 96,000 clones, about 90% of which are singletons. This sequence was found in an adult who received the AZD1222 COVID-19 vaccine. The starting material was peripheral blood, obtained 28 days after the second AZD1222 dose. The gene calls are TRBV30 and TRBJ2-6, with no clear D. Here the CDR3 reads CAWSGEQAGANVLTF. Here the CDR3 DNA reads TGTGCCTGGAGTGGAGAGCAAGCCGGGGCCAACGTCCTGACTTTC.